Presented here are 22 T cell receptor beta chains from one specimen sequenced in a study of T cell repertoires in cytomegalovirus infection. TCRdb re-derived calls from the reads in MiXCR, one entry per CDR3 protein. The repertoire holds 680,000 or so distinct CDR3 sequences, with 35% to 45% as singletons. The specimen was PBMCs. The receptors stem from a human donor in good health (CMV status not recorded). Some clones in this sample may be carry-over from other donors' samples.

This clonotype was picked up many times. The chain combines TRBV7-2 with TRBJ2-1; 7 positions match TRBD2. There are 16 residues in the CDR3. Per the germline V gene, CDR1 is SGHTA and CDR2 is FQGNSA. V lost 1 base, J lost 2 bases, and 5 bases stayed unmatched. The CDR3 sequence: CASSLVSGVPYNEQFF. The CDR3 DNA follows: TGTGCCAGCAGCTTAGTGAGCGGGGTACCCTACAATGAGCAGTTCTTC.

The rearrangement uses TRBV6-8 and TRBJ1-2, with TRBD1 identical over 8 bases. Trimming removed 5 bases from V and 8 bases from J; junction bases left unmatched: 16. The CDR3 sequence is 16 residues long. CDR1 and CDR2 from the germline V gene are MNHGY and SAAAGT. The CDR3 sequence: CASSGFWTGHMGGYTF. CDR3 in DNA: TGTGCCAGCAGTGGATTCTGGACAGGGCATATGGGCGGCTACACCTTC.

There are a few counts of this clonotype. The J gene is TRBJ2-2, the V gene TRBV25-1; D is perhaps TRBD2 (5 bases). V lost 8 bases to trimming and J lost 6 bases, with 22 bases between them. Looked up from germline, CDR1 is MGHDK and CDR2 is SYGVNS. This CDR3 is built from 16 residues. CDR3 in amino acids: CASGADRTVSPGELFF. In nucleotides, the CDR3 is TGTGCCAGCGGAGCGGATCGGACGGTTTCTCCCGGGGAGCTGTTTTTT.

This sequence joins TRBV6-2 or TRBV6-3 and TRBJ2-5, with 12 nucleotides matching TRBD2. V dropped 7 bases and J dropped 4; count of bases not matched to a gene: 13. The CDR3 contains 17 residues. Germline assignment: CDR1 MNHEY and CDR2 SVGEGT. CDR3 in amino acids: CASNPGRTSGATETQYF. The CDR3 DNA sequence: TGTGCCAGCAATCCCGGGAGGACTAGCGGGGCGACAGAGACCCAGTACTTC.

The J gene is TRBJ2-6, the V gene TRBV19; TRBD1 agrees at 7 bases. Per the germline V gene, CDR1 is LNHDA and CDR2 is SQIVND (reference sequence). This CDR3 is 18 amino acids long. Trimming at V came to 7 bases and at J to 1 base, leaving 13 bases not matched to a gene. The CDR3 loop is CASTSPGQRSSGANVLTF. In DNA, the CDR3 is TGTGCCAGTACCTCACCGGGACAGAGATCTTCTGGGGCCAACGTCCTGACTTTC.

This clonotype showed up just a few times. The chain employs TRBV28 and TRBJ2-7; D ambiguous. V lost 6 bases and J lost 2, with 11 bases in between. The CDR3 has 13 amino acids. Germline CDR1 is MDHEN and CDR2 is SYDVKM. CDR3 coding DNA: TGTGCCAGCAGCTCTGTAGCTCCCTACGAGCAGTACTTC. This sequence encodes CASSSVAPYEQYF.

The rearrangement joins TRBV5-6 to TRBJ1-2; no reliable D call. The CDR3 loop spans 14 amino acids. CDR1 is SGHDT and CDR2 is YYEEEE in the germline V gene. V gave up 2 bases and J gave up 0 bases, with 8 bases separating them. This chain's CDR3 is CASSFGSPNYGYTF. DNA of the CDR3: TGTGCCAGCAGCTTCGGGAGCCCTAACTATGGCTACACCTTC.

The chain carries TRBV29-1 and TRBJ1-2; D unresolved. Trimming took 2 bases from V and 4 from J, leaving 14 bases between them. CDR3 length: 14 amino acids. Germline V CDR1 and CDR2: SQVTM, ANQGSEA. CDR3 residues: CSVEQVEVRYGYTF. The CDR3 DNA reads as TGCAGCGTTGAACAGGTTGAGGTTCGCTATGGCTACACCTTC.

The chain combines TRBV3-1 with TRBJ2-4; 7 nucleotides line up with TRBD1. The CDR3 consists of 15 residues. Germline CDR1 LGHDT, CDR2 YNNKEL (reference sequence). Trimming took 4 bases from V and 6 from J; bases not matched to a gene: 9. Written as DNA, the CDR3 is TGTGCCAGCAGCCTGTCAGGGGGACATGGAAACATTCAGTACTTC. Translated: CASSLSGGHGNIQYF.

In this sample, this clonotype turned up a few times. V and J are TRBV4-1 and TRBJ2-7; 9 positions agree with TRBD1. Germline CDR1 reads MGHRA; CDR2 reads YSYEKL. The CDR3 runs to 12 residues. V lost 2 bases, J lost 13 bases, and 6 bases stayed unmatched. The CDR3 reads CASSQPGQGIYF. CDR3 coding DNA: TGCGCCAGCAGCCAACCGGGACAGGGTATCTACTTC.

There are a few counts of this clonotype. The chain's CDR3 is CASSVRGNEQFF. The CDR3 nucleotides are TGTGCCAGCAGTGTGAGGGGCAATGAGCAGTTCTTC. This chain links TRBV12-3 or TRBV12-4 with TRBJ2-1; D is possibly TRBD1 or TRBD2 (5 bases each). This CDR3 spans 12 amino acids. The V and J ends lost 5 bases and 6 bases respectively, with 8 bases between them.

The chain joins TRBV6-5 to TRBJ1-1; perhaps TRBD1 as D (5 bases). Germline V gene lookup returns CDR1 MNHEY and CDR2 SVGAGI. The CDR3 is 15 amino acids. V lost 7 bases and J lost 0, with 15 bases in between. CDR3 nucleotide sequence: TGTGCCAGCACCCCCAGGGTGGGTTTGAACACTGAAGCTTTCTTT. Translation: CASTPRVGLNTEAFF.

This CDR3 is CASSFLRVDDGNTGELFF. The CDR3 bases are TGTGCCAGCAGCTTTCTCCGGGTGGACGATGGGAACACCGGGGAGCTGTTTTTT. The chain combines TRBV7-8 with TRBJ2-2; D is unclear. The CDR3 contains 18 residues. CDR1 and CDR2 from the germline V gene are SGHVS and FQNEAQ. V shed 3 bases and J shed 1 base, with 18 bases lying between them.

This clonotype was detected only once. This chain connects TRBV7-6 to TRBJ2-3; 11 bases map to TRBD2. There are 15 residues in the CDR3. The ends lost 7 bases at V and 3 bases at J; junction bases unmatched: 6. The germline V gene has CDR1 SGHVS and CDR2 FNYEAQ. In DNA form, the CDR3 reads TGTGCCAGCAACTTTTTAGCGGGAGGGACAGATACGCAGTATTTT. This translates into CASNFLAGGTDTQYF.

This clonotype was found a few times. The chain recombines TRBV28 with TRBJ1-6; 9 nucleotides align to TRBD1. This CDR3 is 15 amino acids long. Trimming cost V 6 bases and J 7 bases; bases outside gene matches: 7. The germline CDR1 and CDR2 sequences are MDHEN and SYDVKM. The CDR3 DNA is TGTGCCAGCAGGGGGGGCGACAGGGGGAATTCACCCCTCCACTTT. Protein sequence: CASRGGDRGNSPLHF.

The chain recombines TRBV20-1 with TRBJ1-1; D is unresolved. The V end was cut by 3 bases, the J end by 5 bases, with 10 bases between. CDR1 DFQATT and CDR2 SNEGSKA come from the germline V gene (reference sequence). The CDR3 contains 12 residues. CDR3 loop: CSASQRKTEAFF. CDR3 bases: TGCAGTGCTAGCCAAAGGAAGACTGAAGCTTTCTTT.

V usage is TRBV4-2 and J usage is TRBJ2-7; D gene uncertain. Germline CDR1 and CDR2: LGHNA and YNFKEQ. V was trimmed by 0 bases and J by 1 base, leaving 13 bases between them. This CDR3 has 16 residues. CDR3 in DNA: TGTGCCAGCAGCCAAGAATCGAGACGCCTTTCCTACGAGCAGTACTTC. Encoded protein: CASSQESRRLSYEQYF.

This clonotype was counted between two and nine times. The gene calls are TRBV2 and TRBJ2-5; D is perhaps TRBD1 (5 bases). Trimming removed 5 bases at V and 10 bases at J, with 11 bases between. The CDR3 totals 11 residues. Germline lookup yields CDR1 SNHLY and CDR2 FYNNEI. The CDR3 region is CASSPQGYQYF. Here the CDR3 DNA reads TGTGCCAGCAGTCCGCAGGGATACCAGTACTTC.

Worth noting for this clonotype: A read error may be the cause here, since a much bigger clone is one base away. Here the CDR3 omits its conserved ending phenylalanine or tryptophan, so a read error is the likely source. This chain links TRBV7-2 with TRBJ1-4; perhaps TRBD1 as D (5 bases). The CDR3 sequence is 15 residues long. Between the trimmed V and J ends, which lost 1 base and 10 bases, there was a span of 16 bases. CDR1 and CDR2 from the germline V gene are SGHTA and FQGNSA. In nucleotides, the CDR3 is TGTGCCAGCAGCTTAGTTGGGCAGGGCGCGGGAAAACTGTTTTGT. Amino acid sequence: CASSLVGQGAGKLFC.

This clonotype has more than one count but fewer than ten. The chain recombines TRBV7-4 with TRBJ2-5; no definite D call. The CDR3 is 14 residues long. Trimming took off 1 base at V and 2 bases at J, with 8 bases between the two ends. The V gene's germline CDR1 is SGHVT and CDR2 SQSDAQ. CDR3 region: CASSLVLGQETQYF. DNA of the CDR3: TGTGCCAGCAGCTTAGTTCTGGGGCAAGAGACCCAGTACTTC.

The chain uses TRBV18 and TRBJ2-7, with D maybe TRBD1 (5 bases). Germline loops: CDR1 KGHSH, CDR2 LQKENI. Trimming pared 2 bases from V and 3 bases from J, leaving 8 bases between. The CDR3 consists of 13 residues. The CDR3 DNA reads as TGTGCCAGCTCACCAGCCCAGGGCTACGAGCAGTACTTC. Translation gives CASSPAQGYEQYF.

The chain has TRBV6-6 and TRBJ2-3, with 8 positions matching TRBD2. The CDR3 is 21 residues long. Trimming took 2 bases from V and 6 from J; bases not matched to a gene: 25. Per the germline V gene, CDR1 is MNHNY and CDR2 is SVGAGI (reference sequence). As DNA, the CDR3 is TGTGCCAGCAGTTACACCCCGTTAGGAATCGCGAGCGGGAGAGCGGGGGATACGCAGTATTTT. The encoded protein is CASSYTPLGIASGRAGDTQYF.